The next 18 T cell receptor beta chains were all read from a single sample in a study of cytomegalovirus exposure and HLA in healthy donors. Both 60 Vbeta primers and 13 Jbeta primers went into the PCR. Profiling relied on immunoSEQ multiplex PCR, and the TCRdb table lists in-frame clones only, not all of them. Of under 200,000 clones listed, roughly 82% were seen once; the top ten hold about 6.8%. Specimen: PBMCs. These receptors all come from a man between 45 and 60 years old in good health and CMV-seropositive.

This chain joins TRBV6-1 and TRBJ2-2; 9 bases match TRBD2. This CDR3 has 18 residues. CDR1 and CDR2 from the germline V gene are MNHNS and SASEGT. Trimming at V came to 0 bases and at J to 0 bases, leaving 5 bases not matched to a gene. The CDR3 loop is CASSEAPAGGANTGELFF. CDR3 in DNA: TGTGCCAGCAGTGAAGCGCCAGCGGGAGGAGCGAACACCGGGGAGCTGTTTTTT.

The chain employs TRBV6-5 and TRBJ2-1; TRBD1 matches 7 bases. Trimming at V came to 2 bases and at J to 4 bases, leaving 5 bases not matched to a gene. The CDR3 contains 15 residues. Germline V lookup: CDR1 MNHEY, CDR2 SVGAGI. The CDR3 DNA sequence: TGTGCCAGCAGTTACGAGGGACAGAGTTACAATGAGCAGTTCTTC. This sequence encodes CASSYEGQSYNEQFF.

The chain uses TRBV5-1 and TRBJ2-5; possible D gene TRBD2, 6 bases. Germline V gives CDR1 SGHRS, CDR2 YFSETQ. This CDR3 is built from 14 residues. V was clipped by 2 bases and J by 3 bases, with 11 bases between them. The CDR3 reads CASSLGASEETQYF. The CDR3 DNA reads TGCGCCAGCAGCTTAGGTGCTAGCGAAGAGACCCAGTACTTC.

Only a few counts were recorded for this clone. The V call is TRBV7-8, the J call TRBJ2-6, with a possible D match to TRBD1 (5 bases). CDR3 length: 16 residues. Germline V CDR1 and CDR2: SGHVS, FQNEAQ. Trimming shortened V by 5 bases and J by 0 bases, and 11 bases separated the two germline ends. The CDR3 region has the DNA TGTGCCAGCAGCAAGAGACAGCACTCTGGGGCCAACGTCCTGACTTTC. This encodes CASSKRQHSGANVLTF.

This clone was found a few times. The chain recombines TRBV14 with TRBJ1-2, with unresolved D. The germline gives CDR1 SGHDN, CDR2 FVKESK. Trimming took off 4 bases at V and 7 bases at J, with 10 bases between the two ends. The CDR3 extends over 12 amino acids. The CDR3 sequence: CASSPYFPGYTF. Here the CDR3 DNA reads TGTGCCAGCAGCCCCTATTTTCCTGGCTACACCTTC.

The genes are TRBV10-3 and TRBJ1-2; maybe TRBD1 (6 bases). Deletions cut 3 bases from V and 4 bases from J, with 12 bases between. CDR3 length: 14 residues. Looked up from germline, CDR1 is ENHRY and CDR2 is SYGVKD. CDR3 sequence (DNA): TGTGCCATCAGTGACAGGGGAAGGACCTATGGCTACACCTTC. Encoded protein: CAISDRGRTYGYTF.

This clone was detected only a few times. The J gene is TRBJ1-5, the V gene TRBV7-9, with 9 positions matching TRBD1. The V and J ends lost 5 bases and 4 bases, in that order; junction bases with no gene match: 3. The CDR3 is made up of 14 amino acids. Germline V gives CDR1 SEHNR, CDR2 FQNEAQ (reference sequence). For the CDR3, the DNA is TGTGCCAGCAGCATAGGGACAGGGAATCAGCCCCAGCATTTT. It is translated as CASSIGTGNQPQHF.

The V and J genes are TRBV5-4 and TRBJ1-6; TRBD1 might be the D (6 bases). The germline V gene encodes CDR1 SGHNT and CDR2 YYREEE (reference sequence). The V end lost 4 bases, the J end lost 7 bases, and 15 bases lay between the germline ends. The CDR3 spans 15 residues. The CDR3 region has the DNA TGTGCCAGCAGCGGCGGCGGACAGTCAAATTCACCCCTCCACTTT. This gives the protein CASSGGGQSNSPLHF.

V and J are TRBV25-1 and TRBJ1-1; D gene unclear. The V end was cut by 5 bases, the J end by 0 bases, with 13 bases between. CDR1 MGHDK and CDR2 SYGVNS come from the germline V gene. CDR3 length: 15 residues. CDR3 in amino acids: CASSPPRGLNTEAFF. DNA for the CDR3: TGTGCCAGCAGTCCCCCCCGAGGGCTGAACACTGAAGCTTTCTTT.

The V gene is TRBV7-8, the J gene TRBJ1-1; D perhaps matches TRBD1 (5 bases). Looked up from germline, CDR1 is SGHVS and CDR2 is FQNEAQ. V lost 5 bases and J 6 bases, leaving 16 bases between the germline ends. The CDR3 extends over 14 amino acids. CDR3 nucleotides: TGTGCCAGCAGCCGCGGACAACCGATGTCTGAAGCTTTCTTT. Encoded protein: CASSRGQPMSEAFF.

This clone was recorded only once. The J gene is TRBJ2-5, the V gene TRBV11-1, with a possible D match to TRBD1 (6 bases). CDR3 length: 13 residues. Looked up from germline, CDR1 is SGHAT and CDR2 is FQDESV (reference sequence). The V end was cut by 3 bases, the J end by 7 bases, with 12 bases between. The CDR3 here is CASSLDPTGTQYF. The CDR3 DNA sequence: TGTGCCAGCAGCTTGGACCCGACAGGGACCCAGTACTTC. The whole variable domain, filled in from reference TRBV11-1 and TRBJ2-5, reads EAEVAQSPRYKITEKSQAVAFWCDPISGHATLYWYRQILGQGPELLVQFQDESVVDDSQLPKDRFSAERLKGVDSTLKIQPAELGDSAMYLCASSLDPTGTQYFGPGTRLLVL.

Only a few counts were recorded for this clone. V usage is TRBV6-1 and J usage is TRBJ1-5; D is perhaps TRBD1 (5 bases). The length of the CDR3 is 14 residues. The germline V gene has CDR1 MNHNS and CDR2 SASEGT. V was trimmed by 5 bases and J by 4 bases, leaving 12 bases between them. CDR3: CASSWGGGNQPQHF. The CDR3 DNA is TGTGCCAGCAGTTGGGGGGGTGGTAATCAGCCCCAGCATTTT.

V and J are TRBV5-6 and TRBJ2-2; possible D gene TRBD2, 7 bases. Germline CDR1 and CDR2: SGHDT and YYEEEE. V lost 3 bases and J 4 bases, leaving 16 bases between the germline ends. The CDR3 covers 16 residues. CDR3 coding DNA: TGTGCCAGCAGCTCCCGAGGGGGGGCGGGCACCGGGGAGCTGTTTTTT. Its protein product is CASSSRGGAGTGELFF.

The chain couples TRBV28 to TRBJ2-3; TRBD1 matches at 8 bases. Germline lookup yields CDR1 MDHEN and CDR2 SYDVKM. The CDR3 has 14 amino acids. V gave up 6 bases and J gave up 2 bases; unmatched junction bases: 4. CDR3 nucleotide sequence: TGTGCCAGCAGCCGGACAGGGTACACAGATACGCAGTATTTT. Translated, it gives CASSRTGYTDTQYF.

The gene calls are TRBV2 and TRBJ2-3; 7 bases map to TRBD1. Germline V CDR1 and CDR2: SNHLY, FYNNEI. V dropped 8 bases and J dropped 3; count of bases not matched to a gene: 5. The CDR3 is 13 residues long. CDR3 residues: CASVTGTTDTQYF. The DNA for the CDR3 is TGTGCCAGCGTGACAGGGACGACAGATACGCAGTATTTT.

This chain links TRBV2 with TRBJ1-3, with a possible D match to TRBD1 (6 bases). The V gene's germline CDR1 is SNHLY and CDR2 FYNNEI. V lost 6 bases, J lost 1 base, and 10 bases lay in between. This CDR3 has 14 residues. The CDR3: CASRAGVSGNTIYF. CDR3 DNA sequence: TGTGCCAGCAGGGCAGGGGTTTCTGGAAACACCATATATTTT.

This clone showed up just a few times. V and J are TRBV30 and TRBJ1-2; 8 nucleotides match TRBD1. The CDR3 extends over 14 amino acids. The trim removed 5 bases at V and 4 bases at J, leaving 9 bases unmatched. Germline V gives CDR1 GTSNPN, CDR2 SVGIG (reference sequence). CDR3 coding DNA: TGTGCCTGGGGCCCAGGGGGCCAGACCTATGGCTACACCTTC. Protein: CAWGPGGQTYGYTF.

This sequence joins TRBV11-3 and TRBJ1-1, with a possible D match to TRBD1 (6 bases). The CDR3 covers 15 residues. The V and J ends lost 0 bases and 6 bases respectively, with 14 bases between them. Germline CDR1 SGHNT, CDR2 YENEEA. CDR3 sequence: CASSLDSGDFPEAFF. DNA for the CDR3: TGTGCCAGCAGCTTAGATTCAGGGGATTTCCCTGAAGCTTTCTTT.